This T cell receptor beta chain was profiled in a study of blood T cell repertoires in COVID-19. Study as a whole: T cells, B-cell-depleted T cells, or PBMCs supplied cDNA or gDNA.

From germline, CDR1 is MNHEY and CDR2 SMNVEV (reference sequence). V was cut by 5 bases and J by 5 bases, with 13 bases left in between. The CDR3 spans 13 residues. Per the original methods: Estimation of nucleated cell counts was performed using reference gene primer amplification. Method: immunoSEQ multiplex PCR; TCRdb's copy keeps in-frame clones and lacks some. The V and J calls and clone size are taken from that table; D and trimming were inferred from the DNA. This table holds some 42,000 clones, 75% to 90% found once. V gene TRBV27 combines with J gene TRBJ2-7; D is perhaps TRBD1 (6 bases). The clonotype originates from a man aged 30 to 45 with active or convalescent COVID-19. The sample comprised peripheral blood. The CDR3 nucleotides are TGTGCCAGCAGTCTACAGGGACCCAACGAGCAGTACTTC. Its translation is CASSLQGPNEQYF.